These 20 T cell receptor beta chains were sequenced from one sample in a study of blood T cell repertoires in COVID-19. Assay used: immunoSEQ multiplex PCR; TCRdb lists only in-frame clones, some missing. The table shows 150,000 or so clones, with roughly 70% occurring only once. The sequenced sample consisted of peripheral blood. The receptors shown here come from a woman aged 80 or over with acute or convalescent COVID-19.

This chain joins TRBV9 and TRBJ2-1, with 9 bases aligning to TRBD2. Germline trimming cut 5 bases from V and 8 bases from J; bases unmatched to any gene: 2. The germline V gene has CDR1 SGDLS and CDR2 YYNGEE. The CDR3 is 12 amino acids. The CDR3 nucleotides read TGTGCCAGCAGTGGCGGGAGGGATGAGCAGTTCTTC. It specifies CASSGGRDEQFF.

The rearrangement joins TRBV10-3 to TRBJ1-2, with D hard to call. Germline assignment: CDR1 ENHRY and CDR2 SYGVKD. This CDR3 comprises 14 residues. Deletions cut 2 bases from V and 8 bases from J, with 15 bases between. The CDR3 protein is CAISERREGDGYTF. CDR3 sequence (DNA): TGTGCCATCAGTGAGAGACGAGAGGGCGACGGCTACACCTTC.

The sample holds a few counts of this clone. CDR3 sequence (DNA): TGTGCCAGCAGCTCGTCGGGAGCGGGAGGGAGCTCCTACGAGCAGTACTTC. Translating it yields CASSSSGAGGSSYEQYF. The rearrangement links TRBV7-2 to TRBJ2-7; 10 bases line up with TRBD2. The junction had 9 bases not matched to a gene; V was cut back by 4 bases and J by 0 bases. The CDR3 runs 17 residues. Looked up from germline, CDR1 is SGHTA and CDR2 is FQGNSA. The complete variable domain, with remaining parts taken from reference TRBV7-2 and TRBJ2-7, reads GAGVSQSPSNKVTEKGKDVELRCDPISGHTALYWYRQSLGQGLEFLIYFQGNSAPDKSGLPSDRFSAERTGGSVSTLTIQRTQQEDSAVYLCASSSSGAGGSSYEQYFGPGTRLTVT.

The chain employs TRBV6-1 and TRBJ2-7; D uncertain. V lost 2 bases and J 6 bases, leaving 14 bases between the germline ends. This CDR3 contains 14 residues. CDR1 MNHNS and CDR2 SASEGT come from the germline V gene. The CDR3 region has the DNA TGTGCCAGCAGTGAATCCACGGGTAGGATCGAGCAGTACTTC. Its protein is CASSESTGRIEQYF.

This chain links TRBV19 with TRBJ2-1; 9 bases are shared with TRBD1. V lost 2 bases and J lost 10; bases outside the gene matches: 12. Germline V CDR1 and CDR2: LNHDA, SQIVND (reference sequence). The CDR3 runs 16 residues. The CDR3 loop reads CASSILGTGRPEEQFF. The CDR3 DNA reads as TGTGCCAGTAGTATACTCGGGACAGGGAGGCCGGAGGAGCAGTTCTTC.

CDR3 sequence: CSASMDRGYEQYF. The CDR3 bases are TGCAGTGCTAGTATGGACAGAGGCTACGAGCAGTACTTC. This rearrangement joins TRBV20-1 to TRBJ2-7; TRBD1 is a possible D gene (6 bases). V lost 3 bases to trimming and J lost 3 bases, with 12 bases between them. The CDR3 is 13 amino acids. CDR1 is DFQATT, CDR2 SNEGSKA, per germline (reference sequence).

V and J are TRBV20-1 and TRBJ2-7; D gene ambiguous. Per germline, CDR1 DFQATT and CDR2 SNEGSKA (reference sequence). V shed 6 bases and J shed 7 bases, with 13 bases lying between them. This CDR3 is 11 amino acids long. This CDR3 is CSASLTREQYF. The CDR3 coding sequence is TGCAGTGCCTCACTGACAAGGGAGCAGTACTTC.

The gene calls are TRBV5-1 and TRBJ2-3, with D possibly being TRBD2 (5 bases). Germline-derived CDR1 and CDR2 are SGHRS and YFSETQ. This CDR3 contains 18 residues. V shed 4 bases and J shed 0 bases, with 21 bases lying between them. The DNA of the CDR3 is TGCGCCAGCAGCATAGGCCCGACTGGACGGGGAAGCACAGATACGCAGTATTTT. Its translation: CASSIGPTGRGSTDTQYF.

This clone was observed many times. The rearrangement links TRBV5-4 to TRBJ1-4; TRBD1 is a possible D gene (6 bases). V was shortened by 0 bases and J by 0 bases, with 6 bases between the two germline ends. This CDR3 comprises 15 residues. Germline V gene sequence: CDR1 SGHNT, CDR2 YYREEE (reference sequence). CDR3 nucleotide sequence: TGTGCCAGCAGCTTGGACAGGGCAACTAATGAAAAACTGTTTTTT. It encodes CASSLDRATNEKLFF. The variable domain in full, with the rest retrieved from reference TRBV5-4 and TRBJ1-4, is ETGVTQSPTHLIKTRGQQVTLRCSSQSGHNTVSWYQQALGQGPQFIFQYYREEENGRGNFPPRFSGLQFPNYSSELNVNALELDDSALYLCASSLDRATNEKLFFGSGTQLSVL.

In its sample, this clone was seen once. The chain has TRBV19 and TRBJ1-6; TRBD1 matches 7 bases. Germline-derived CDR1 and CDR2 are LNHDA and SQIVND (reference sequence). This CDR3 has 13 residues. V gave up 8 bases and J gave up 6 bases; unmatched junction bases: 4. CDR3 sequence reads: CASPGQVNSPLHF. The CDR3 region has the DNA TGTGCCAGTCCCGGACAGGTTAATTCACCCCTCCACTTT.

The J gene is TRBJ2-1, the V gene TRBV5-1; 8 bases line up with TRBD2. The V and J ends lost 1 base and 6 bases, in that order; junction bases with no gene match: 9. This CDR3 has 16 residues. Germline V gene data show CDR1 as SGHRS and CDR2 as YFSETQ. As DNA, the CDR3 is TGCGCCAGCAGCTTGCAAAGCGGGAGTTTCAGCAATGAGCAGTTCTTC. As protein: CASSLQSGSFSNEQFF.

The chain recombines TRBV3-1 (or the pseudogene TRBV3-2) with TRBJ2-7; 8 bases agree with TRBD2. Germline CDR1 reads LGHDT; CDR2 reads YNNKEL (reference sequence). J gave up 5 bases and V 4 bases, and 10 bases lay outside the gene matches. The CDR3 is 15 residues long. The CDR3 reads CASSPTSGRYNEQYF. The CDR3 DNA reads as TGTGCCAGCAGCCCAACCAGCGGGAGATACAACGAGCAGTACTTC.

The CDR3 region is CASRLSFSSNQPQHF. Written as DNA, the CDR3 is TGTGCCAGCAGATTGAGCTTTTCGAGCAATCAGCCCCAGCATTTT. The chain combines TRBV6-5 with TRBJ1-5; D ambiguous. CDR1 and CDR2 from the germline V gene are MNHEY and SVGAGI. Trimming took off 6 bases at V and 1 base at J, with 13 bases between the two ends. The CDR3 has 15 amino acids.

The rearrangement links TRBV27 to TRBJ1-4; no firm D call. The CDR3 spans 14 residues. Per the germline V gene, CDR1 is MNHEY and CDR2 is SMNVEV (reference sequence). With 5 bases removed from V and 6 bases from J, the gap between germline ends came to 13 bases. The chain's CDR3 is CASSQPWRDEKLFF. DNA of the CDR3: TGTGCCAGCAGTCAACCCTGGCGGGATGAAAAACTGTTTTTT.

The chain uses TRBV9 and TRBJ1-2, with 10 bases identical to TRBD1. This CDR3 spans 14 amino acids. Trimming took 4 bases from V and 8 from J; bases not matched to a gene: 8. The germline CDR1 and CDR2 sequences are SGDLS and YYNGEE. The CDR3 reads CASSPGTGARGYTF. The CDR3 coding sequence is TGTGCCAGCAGCCCCGGGACAGGGGCGAGAGGCTACACCTTC.

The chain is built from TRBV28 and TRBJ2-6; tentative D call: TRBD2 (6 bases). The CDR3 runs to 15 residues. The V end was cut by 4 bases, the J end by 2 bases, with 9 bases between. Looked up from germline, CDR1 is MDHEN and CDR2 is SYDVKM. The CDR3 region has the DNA TGTGCCAGCAGTTCTCCGGGGGCTGGGGCCAACGTCCTGACTTTC. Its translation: CASSSPGAGANVLTF.

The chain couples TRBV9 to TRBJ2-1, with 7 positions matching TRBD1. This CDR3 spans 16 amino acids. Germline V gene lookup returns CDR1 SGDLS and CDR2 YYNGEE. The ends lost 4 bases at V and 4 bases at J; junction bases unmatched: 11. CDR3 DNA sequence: TGTGCCAGCAGCCCCACCCCGGCAGGGGGTTACAATGAGCAGTTCTTC. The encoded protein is CASSPTPAGGYNEQFF.

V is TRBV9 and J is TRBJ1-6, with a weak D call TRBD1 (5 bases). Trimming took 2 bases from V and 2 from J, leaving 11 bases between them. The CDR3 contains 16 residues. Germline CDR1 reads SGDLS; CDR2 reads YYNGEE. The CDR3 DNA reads TGTGCCAGCAGCGTGCAGGGAGGACCCTATAATTCACCCCTCCACTTT. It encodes CASSVQGGPYNSPLHF.

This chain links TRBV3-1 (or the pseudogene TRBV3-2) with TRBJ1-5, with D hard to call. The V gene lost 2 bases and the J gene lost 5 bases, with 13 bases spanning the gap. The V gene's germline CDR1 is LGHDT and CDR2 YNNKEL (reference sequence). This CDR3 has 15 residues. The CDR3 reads CASSQSGNEDQPQHF. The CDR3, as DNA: TGTGCCAGCAGCCAATCGGGGAACGAGGATCAGCCCCAGCATTTT.

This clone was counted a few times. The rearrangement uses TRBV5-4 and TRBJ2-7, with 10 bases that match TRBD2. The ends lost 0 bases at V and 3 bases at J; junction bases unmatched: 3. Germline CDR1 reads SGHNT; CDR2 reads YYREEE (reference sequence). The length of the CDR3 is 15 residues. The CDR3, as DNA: TGTGCCAGCAGCTTGGAAACTAGCGGGATCTACGAGCAGTACTTC. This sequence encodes CASSLETSGIYEQYF.